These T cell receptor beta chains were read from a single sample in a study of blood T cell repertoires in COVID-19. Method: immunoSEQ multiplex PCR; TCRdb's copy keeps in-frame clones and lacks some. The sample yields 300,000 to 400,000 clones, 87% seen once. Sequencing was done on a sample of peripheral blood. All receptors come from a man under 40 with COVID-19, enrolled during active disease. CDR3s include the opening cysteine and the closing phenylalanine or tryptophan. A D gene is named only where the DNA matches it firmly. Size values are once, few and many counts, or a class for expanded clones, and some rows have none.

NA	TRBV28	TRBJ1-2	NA	TGTGCCGCTCATACGACGGGGGAGAGGAATGGCTACACCTTC	CAAHTTGERNGYTF
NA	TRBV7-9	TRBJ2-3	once	TGTGCCAGCAGCTCGACGGAGCGGACAGATACGCAGTATTTT	CASSSTERTDTQYF
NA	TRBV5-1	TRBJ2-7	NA	TGCGCCAGCAGCTTGGGGGACATCTACGAGCAGTACTTC	CASSLGDIYEQYF
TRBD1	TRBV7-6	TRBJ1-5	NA	TGTGCCAGCAGCCCCGGGACAGGGGGCAATCAGCCCCAGCATTTT	CASSPGTGGNQPQHF
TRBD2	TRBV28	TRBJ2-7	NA	TGTGCCAGCAGGTCCGGGACTAGCCTTCCCTACGAGCAGTACTTC	CASRSGTSLPYEQYF
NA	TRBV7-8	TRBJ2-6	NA	TGTGCCAGCAGCTTCGACAGGCGTCCCTCTGGGGCCAACGTCCTGACTTTC	CASSFDRRPSGANVLTF
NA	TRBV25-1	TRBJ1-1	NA	TGTGCCAGCAGTGACGGTTGGAACACTGAAGCTTTCTTT	CASSDGWNTEAFF
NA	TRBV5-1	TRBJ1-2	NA	TGCGCCAGCAGCTCCTTAGACAGTGACAACTATGGCTACACCTTC	CASSSLDSDNYGYTF
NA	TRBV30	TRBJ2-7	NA	TGTGCCTGGAGTGTAGGTACAGGGTCATACGAGCAGTACTTC	CAWSVGTGSYEQYF
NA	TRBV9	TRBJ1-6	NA	TGTGCCAGCAGCGTAGATCCGGGAAAAAGCTCACCCCTCCACTTT	CASSVDPGKSSPLHF
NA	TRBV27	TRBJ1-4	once	TGTGCCAGCAGCCTAGACAGCCCATGGACCGCTCCCAGCGAAAAACTGTTTTTT	CASSLDSPWTAPSEKLFF
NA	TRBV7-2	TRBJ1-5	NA	TGTGCCAGCAGCTTCCGGGACGGGAGGGGTAATCAGCCCCAGCATTTT	CASSFRDGRGNQPQHF
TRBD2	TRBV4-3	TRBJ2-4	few	TGCGCCAGCAGCCAAGTTAGTAGCGGGAACATTCAGTACTTC	CASSQVSSGNIQYF
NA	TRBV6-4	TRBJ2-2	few	TGTGCCAGCAGTGAAGCGGACACCGGGGAGCTGTTTTTT	CASSEADTGELFF
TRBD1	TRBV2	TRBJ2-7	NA	TGTGCCAGCAAGCCGAGGACAGGGATAAGCTCCTACGAGCAGTACTTC	CASKPRTGISSYEQYF
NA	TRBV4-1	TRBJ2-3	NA	TGCGCCAGCAAGAGAACAGGGACAGATACGCAGTATTTT	CASKRTGTDTQYF
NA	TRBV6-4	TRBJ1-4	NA	TGTGCCAGCAAGTATTCAGGGTCTACTAATGAAAAACTGTTTTTT	CASKYSGSTNEKLFF
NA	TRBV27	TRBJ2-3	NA	TGTGCCAGCAGTTTTCGAGATACGCAGTATTTT	CASSFRDTQYF
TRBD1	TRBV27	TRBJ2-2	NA	TGTGCCAGCAGTTTAGACCCGGGACAGGGAAACACCGGGGAGCTGTTTTTT	CASSLDPGQGNTGELFF
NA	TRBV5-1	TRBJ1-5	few	TGCGCCAGCAGCTTGGAGGGGGGGAGCAATCAGCCCCAGCATTTT	CASSLEGGSNQPQHF
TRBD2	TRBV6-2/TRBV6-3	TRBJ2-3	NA	TGTGCCAGCAGCTTCCCCCGCCTAGCGGGAGATTCAGATACGCAGTATTTT	CASSFPRLAGDSDTQYF
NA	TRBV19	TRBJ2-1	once	TGTGCCAGTAGTTCGGGATACCACAATGAGCAGTTCTTC	CASSSGYHNEQFF
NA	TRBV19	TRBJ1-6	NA	TGTGCCAGTACCTTGGCAGGGGTTAATTCACCCCTCCACTTT	CASTLAGVNSPLHF
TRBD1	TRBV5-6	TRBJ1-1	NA	TGTGCCAGCCGGTGGGCAGGGGGCTCAAACACTGAAGCTTTCTTT	CASRWAGGSNTEAFF
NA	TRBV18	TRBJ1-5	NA	TGTGCCAGCTCACCACAAGGGAGGGGAAATCAGCCCCAGCATTTT	CASSPQGRGNQPQHF
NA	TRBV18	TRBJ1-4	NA	TGTGCCAGCTCACCAACAGGGTTTACTAATGAAAAACTGTTTTTT	CASSPTGFTNEKLFF
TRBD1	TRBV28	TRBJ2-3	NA	TGTGCCAGCCCTAGTACAGGGGCGTCGGTCCCAGATACGCAGTATTTT	CASPSTGASVPDTQYF
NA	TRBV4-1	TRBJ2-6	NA	TGCGCCAGCAGCCACAATTCTGGGGCCAACGTCCTGACTTTC	CASSHNSGANVLTF
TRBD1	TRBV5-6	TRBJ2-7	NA	TGTGCCAGCAGCTTCTTGACAGGGGGCTCCTACGAGCAGTACTTC	CASSFLTGGSYEQYF
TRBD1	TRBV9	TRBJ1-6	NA	TGTGCCAGCAGATCCCAGGGACAGGAGAATAATTCACCCCTCCACTTT	CASRSQGQENNSPLHF
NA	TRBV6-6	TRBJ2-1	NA	TGTGCCAGCAGCCACGACGAGGGTTTCCCACCTCCTGGGATACCTTACAATGAGCAGTTCTTC	CASSHDEGFPPPGIPYNEQFF
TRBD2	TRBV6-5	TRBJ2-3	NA	TGTGCCAGCAGCCTAGCGGAACCCACAGATACGCAGTATTTT	CASSLAEPTDTQYF
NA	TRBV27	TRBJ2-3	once	TGTGCCAGCACCACCCAGAGGGGGGGTAAGACAGATACGCAGTATTTT	CASTTQRGGKTDTQYF
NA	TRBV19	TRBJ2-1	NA	TGTGCCAGTAGTACCCCCTCTTTCGCTGGCGGGGCTGAGCAGTTCTTC	CASSTPSFAGGAEQFF
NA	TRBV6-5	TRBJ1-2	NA	TGTGCCAGCAGGGGAAGGAGTACCGACGGGGATGGCTACACCTTC	CASRGRSTDGDGYTF
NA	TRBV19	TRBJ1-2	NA	TGTGCCAGTAGTATAGGGCAGGTTAACTATGGCTACACCTTC	CASSIGQVNYGYTF
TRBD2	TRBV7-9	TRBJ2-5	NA	TGTGCCAGCAGCTTGCCGTCCGGCGGGAGGGAGACCCAGTACTTC	CASSLPSGGRETQYF
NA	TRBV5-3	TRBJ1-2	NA	TGTGCCAGAAGCTTGGTAAACCCGTATGCCAGGGACTATGGCTACACCTTC	CARSLVNPYARDYGYTF
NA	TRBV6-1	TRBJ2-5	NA	TGTGCCAGCAGTGAATTGGCAGGGCAGTACCAAGAGACCCAGTACTTC	CASSELAGQYQETQYF
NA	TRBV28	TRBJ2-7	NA	TGTGCCAGCCGCCGACAGACGGATGAGCAGTACTTC	CASRRQTDEQYF
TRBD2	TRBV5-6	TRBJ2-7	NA	TGTGCCAGCAGCTTGGCTAGCGGGAGGGGGGCCTACGAGCAGTACTTC	CASSLASGRGAYEQYF
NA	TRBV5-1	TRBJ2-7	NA	TGCGCCAGCAGCTTGGGAAGCCTCTACGAGCAGTACTTC	CASSLGSLYEQYF
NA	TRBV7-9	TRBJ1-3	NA	TGTGCCAGCAGATCTTGGGAGGATTCTGGAAACACCATATATTTT	CASRSWEDSGNTIYF
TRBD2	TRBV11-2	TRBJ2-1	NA	TGTGCCAGCAGCCTAACTAGCGGGGGGAATAATGAGCAGTTCTTC	CASSLTSGGNNEQFF
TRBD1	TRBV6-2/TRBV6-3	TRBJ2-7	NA	TGTGCCAGCAGTTACGAGGGGACAGGGGCCTACGAGCAGTACTTC	CASSYEGTGAYEQYF
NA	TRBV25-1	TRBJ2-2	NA	TGTGCCAGTACGACAGAGAACACCGGGGAGCTGTTTTTT	CASTTENTGELFF
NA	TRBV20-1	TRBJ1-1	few	TGCAGTGCTATCGGGGGGACTGAAGCTTTCTTT	CSAIGGTEAFF
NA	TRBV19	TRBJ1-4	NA	TGTGCCAGTAGTATTCTCCCCGGGCAGGGGTATGAAAAACTGTTTTTT	CASSILPGQGYEKLFF
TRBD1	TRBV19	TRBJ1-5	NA	TGTGCCAGTAGTGCGACAGGGTGGGATCAGCCCCAGCATTTT	CASSATGWDQPQHF
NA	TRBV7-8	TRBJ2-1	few	TGTGCCAGCAGCTTATTCACGGGAGCGAACTTCTACAATGAGCAGTTCTTC	CASSLFTGANFYNEQFF
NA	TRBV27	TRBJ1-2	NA	TGTGCCAGCAGTTTATCGATAACGGGGTTCTATGGCTACACCTTC	CASSLSITGFYGYTF
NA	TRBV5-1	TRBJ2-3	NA	TGCGCCAGCAGCTTGGAAACAGAGAGAGATACGCAGTATTTT	CASSLETERDTQYF
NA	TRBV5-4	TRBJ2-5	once	TGTGCCAGCAGCTTTTCCCCGGGGTCACAAGAGACCCAGTACTTC	CASSFSPGSQETQYF
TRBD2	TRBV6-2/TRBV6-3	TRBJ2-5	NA	TGTGCCAGCAGTAACCCCATGGGGCGCGGGAGAAGACAAGAGACCCAGTACTTC	CASSNPMGRGRRQETQYF
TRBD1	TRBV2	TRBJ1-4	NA	TGTGCCAGTTCCTCCGGGACAGGGAATGAAAAACTGTTTTTT	CASSSGTGNEKLFF
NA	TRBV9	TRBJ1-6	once	TGTGCCAGCAGCGTAGGGCTCCTCTCCTATAATTCACCCCTCCACTTT	CASSVGLLSYNSPLHF
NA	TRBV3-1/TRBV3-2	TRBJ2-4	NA	TGTGCCAGCAAGTCCCCGGACAGTGTGAACATTCAGTACTTC	CASKSPDSVNIQYF